The clone carrying this TCR beta chain was seen a few times. Its cognate antigen is unknown. TCRB transcripts that were expressed got sequenced, as all of the isolated RNA had been reverse transcribed. TCRdb keeps only in-frame clones here, not all; method: immunoSEQ multiplex PCR. The table includes some 640,000 clones, around 15% detected once. This entry belongs to a study of beta chain features in type 1 diabetes. Broader study findings: Among all four CD4+ subsets, Type 1 diabetes patients had TCRB CDR3s that were moderately but significantly shorter.

This CDR3 contains 13 residues. CDR1 is SGHAT, CDR2 FQNNGV, per germline. V was trimmed by 5 bases and J by 9 bases, leaving 14 bases between them. The sequence came from a man in his late teens or twenties with type 1 diabetes. Source material: naive CD4+ T cells from blood. J is TRBJ2-1 and V is TRBV11-2; D gene uncertain. CDR3 region: CASSPNIASEQFF. CDR3 DNA: TGTGCCAGCAGCCCCAACATTGCGAGTGAGCAGTTCTTC.